The rows below give T cell receptor beta chains drawn from one sample of a study of T-cell memory formation after mild COVID-19. TCRdb fed the 5' RACE reads into MiXCR, producing one record per CDR3 protein. The sample contains a few hundred thousand distinct CDR3 sequences, under 25% of which appear only once. Sequencing was performed on PBMCs or a T cell subset sorted from them (not recorded which). The receptor set was obtained from an adult woman who had mild COVID-19 (a few samples of this study predate the infection). Cell type and time point are not known. CDR3s include the opening cysteine and the closing phenylalanine or tryptophan. Fields, in order: V gene, D gene, CDR3 length, J gene, clone size, CDR3 protein, CDR3 DNA. D genes are given only for firm matches. Some rows mark clone size as missing; the rest say once, few, many or name a class of expanded clone.

v_gene: TRBV3-1
d_gene: .
len: 15
j_gene: TRBJ2-1
abundance: many
CDR3aa: CASSQDRGSWNEQFF
CDR3nt: TGTGCCAGCAGCCAAGATCGAGGTAGCTGGAATGAGCAGTTCTTC

v_gene: TRBV6-5
d_gene: .
len: 11
j_gene: TRBJ2-1
abundance: .
CDR3aa: CASDKHGEQFF
CDR3nt: TGTGCCAGCGATAAGCACGGTGAGCAGTTCTTC

v_gene: TRBV18
d_gene: .
len: 15
j_gene: TRBJ2-1
abundance: few
CDR3aa: CASSPRRSEHNEQFF
CDR3nt: TGTGCCAGCTCACCACGGAGGTCGGAACACAATGAGCAGTTCTTC

v_gene: TRBV6-6
d_gene: TRBD2
len: 15
j_gene: TRBJ2-7
abundance: .
CDR3aa: CASSDPSGRAYEQYF
CDR3nt: TGTGCCAGCAGTGACCCTAGCGGGAGGGCCTACGAGCAGTACTTC

v_gene: TRBV10-3
d_gene: TRBD2
len: 14
j_gene: TRBJ2-7
abundance: few
CDR3aa: CAITRTSGTYEQYF
CDR3nt: TGTGCCATCACTAGGACTAGCGGAACCTACGAGCAGTACTTC

v_gene: TRBV6-6
d_gene: .
len: 15
j_gene: TRBJ1-6
abundance: few
CDR3aa: CASSYLDSLRSPLHF
CDR3nt: TGTGCCAGCAGTTACCTGGACAGCCTAAGATCACCCCTCCACTTT

v_gene: TRBV4-3
d_gene: .
len: 15
j_gene: TRBJ2-1
abundance: many
CDR3aa: CASSPRTNGRNEQFF
CDR3nt: TGCGCCAGCAGCCCACGAACTAACGGACGCAATGAGCAGTTCTTC

v_gene: TRBV29-1
d_gene: .
len: 12
j_gene: TRBJ1-1
abundance: .
CDR3aa: CSARSGSTEAFF
CDR3nt: TGCAGCGCCCGATCAGGGAGCACTGAAGCTTTCTTT

v_gene: TRBV6-5
d_gene: TRBD1
len: 14
j_gene: TRBJ2-3
abundance: .
CDR3aa: CASSYDRGSDTQYF
CDR3nt: TGTGCCAGCAGTTACGACAGGGGATCGGATACGCAGTATTTT

v_gene: TRBV30
d_gene: .
len: 12
j_gene: TRBJ1-2
abundance: few
CDR3aa: CAEGGPYYGYTF
CDR3nt: TGTGCCGAGGGAGGGCCATACTATGGCTACACCTTC

v_gene: TRBV29-1
d_gene: TRBD1
len: 13
j_gene: TRBJ1-2
abundance: .
CDR3aa: CSVELAGGNGYTF
CDR3nt: TGCAGCGTTGAATTGGCAGGGGGGAATGGCTACACCTTC

v_gene: TRBV3-1
d_gene: .
len: 12
j_gene: TRBJ2-5
abundance: many
CDR3aa: CASSQVQETQYF
CDR3nt: TGTGCCAGCAGCCAGGTCCAAGAGACCCAGTACTTC

v_gene: TRBV7-8
d_gene: .
len: 15
j_gene: TRBJ2-2
abundance: few
CDR3aa: CASSWAGSGGGELFF
CDR3nt: TGTGCCAGCAGTTGGGCCGGGAGTGGTGGCGGGGAGCTGTTTTTT

v_gene: TRBV27
d_gene: TRBD1
len: 15
j_gene: TRBJ1-5
abundance: .
CDR3aa: CASSLTGTGNQPQHF
CDR3nt: TGTGCCAGCAGCTTGACCGGGACAGGGAATCAGCCCCAGCATTTT

v_gene: TRBV19
d_gene: TRBD2
len: 14
j_gene: TRBJ2-5
abundance: .
CDR3aa: CASTPTSAEETQYF
CDR3nt: TGTGCCAGTACCCCGACTAGCGCAGAAGAGACCCAGTACTTC

v_gene: TRBV21-1
d_gene: .
len: 13
j_gene: TRBJ1-2
abundance: .
CDR3aa: CASSKVGFYGYTF
CDR3nt: TGTGCCAGCAGCAAAGTGGGGTTCTATGGCTACACCTTC

v_gene: TRBV18
d_gene: TRBD2
len: 15
j_gene: TRBJ2-1
abundance: few
CDR3aa: CASSPLAGPNNEQFF
CDR3nt: TGTGCCAGCTCACCACTAGCGGGGCCCAACAATGAGCAGTTCTTC

v_gene: TRBV5-6
d_gene: TRBD1
len: 14
j_gene: TRBJ2-5
abundance: few
CDR3aa: CASSFDRGEETQYF
CDR3nt: TGTGCCAGCAGCTTCGACAGGGGGGAGGAGACCCAGTACTTC

v_gene: TRBV12-3/TRBV12-4
d_gene: .
len: 13
j_gene: TRBJ1-2
abundance: few
CDR3aa: CASSFLGSGGYTF
CDR3nt: TGTGCCAGCAGTTTTTTGGGTTCTGGTGGCTACACCTTC

v_gene: TRBV10-3
d_gene: .
len: 12
j_gene: TRBJ2-3
abundance: many
CDR3aa: CAISRGADTQYF
CDR3nt: TGTGCCATCAGTAGGGGAGCCGATACGCAGTATTTT

v_gene: TRBV11-1
d_gene: .
len: 15
j_gene: TRBJ2-3
abundance: few
CDR3aa: CASSLLGTSTDTQYF
CDR3nt: TGTGCCAGCAGCTTACTCGGAACTAGCACAGATACGCAGTATTTT

v_gene: TRBV3-1
d_gene: .
len: 15
j_gene: TRBJ2-5
abundance: .
CDR3aa: CASSQTGAYQETQYF
CDR3nt: TGTGCCAGCAGCCAAACGGGGGCATACCAAGAGACCCAGTACTTC

v_gene: TRBV7-9
d_gene: TRBD2
len: 15
j_gene: TRBJ2-1
abundance: many
CDR3aa: CASSWSGRGSNEQFF
CDR3nt: TGTGCCAGCAGCTGGAGCGGGAGGGGGTCGAATGAGCAGTTCTTC

v_gene: TRBV7-2
d_gene: .
len: 15
j_gene: TRBJ2-3
abundance: few
CDR3aa: CASSFGGKGRDTQYF
CDR3nt: TGTGCCAGCAGCTTCGGCGGAAAGGGCCGGGATACGCAGTATTTT

v_gene: TRBV12-3/TRBV12-4
d_gene: .
len: 16
j_gene: TRBJ1-5
abundance: .
CDR3aa: CASSLGGRSGNQPQHF
CDR3nt: TGTGCCAGCAGTTTAGGGGGGAGGTCGGGCAATCAGCCCCAGCATTTT

v_gene: TRBV5-8
d_gene: TRBD2
len: 18
j_gene: TRBJ2-6
abundance: .
CDR3aa: CASAQRWGTNSGANVLTF
CDR3nt: TGTGCCAGCGCACAAAGGTGGGGGACTAACTCTGGGGCCAACGTCCTGACTTTC

v_gene: TRBV10-3
d_gene: TRBD2
len: 16
j_gene: TRBJ2-7
abundance: .
CDR3aa: CAISGPSGTSYSEQYF
CDR3nt: TGTGCCATCAGTGGCCCATCCGGGACTAGCTACTCGGAGCAGTACTTC

v_gene: TRBV10-3
d_gene: TRBD1
len: 14
j_gene: TRBJ1-1
abundance: few
CDR3aa: CAISESYRGFEAFF
CDR3nt: TGTGCCATCAGTGAGTCCTACAGGGGGTTCGAAGCTTTCTTT

v_gene: TRBV5-1
d_gene: .
len: 14
j_gene: TRBJ1-1
abundance: once
CDR3aa: CASSLGVLDTEAFF
CDR3nt: TGCGCCAGCAGCTTGGGGGTGTTGGACACTGAAGCTTTCTTT

v_gene: TRBV10-3
d_gene: TRBD1
len: 15
j_gene: TRBJ2-7
abundance: few
CDR3aa: CAISGGQGYNYEQYF
CDR3nt: TGTGCCATCAGTGGGGGACAGGGGTACAACTACGAGCAGTACTTC

v_gene: TRBV5-6
d_gene: .
len: 13
j_gene: TRBJ2-3
abundance: many
CDR3aa: CASSPWNTDTQYF
CDR3nt: TGTGCCAGCAGCCCCTGGAACACAGATACGCAGTATTTT

v_gene: TRBV6-2/TRBV6-3
d_gene: TRBD2
len: 17
j_gene: TRBJ2-7
abundance: .
CDR3aa: CAISDQLAGGPSYEQYF
CDR3nt: TGTGCCATCTCCGATCAATTAGCGGGGGGACCTTCCTACGAGCAGTACTTC

v_gene: TRBV5-6
d_gene: TRBD1
len: 14
j_gene: TRBJ2-7
abundance: few
CDR3aa: CASSPQGASHEQYF
CDR3nt: TGTGCCAGCAGCCCACAGGGGGCATCCCACGAGCAGTACTTC

v_gene: TRBV13
d_gene: .
len: 16
j_gene: TRBJ2-7
abundance: .
CDR3aa: CDSSLGRMVSSYEQYF
CDR3nt: TGTGACAGCAGCTTGGGACGGATGGTTAGCTCCTACGAGCAGTACTTC

v_gene: TRBV5-5
d_gene: .
len: 15
j_gene: TRBJ1-4
abundance: .
CDR3aa: CASSLAGVPNEKLFF
CDR3nt: TGTGCCAGCAGCTTGGCCGGGGTGCCGAATGAAAAACTGTTTTTT

v_gene: TRBV7-9
d_gene: .
len: 15
j_gene: TRBJ2-6
abundance: .
CDR3aa: CASSLVVSGANVLTF
CDR3nt: TGTGCCAGCAGCTTAGTCGTCTCTGGGGCCAACGTCCTGACTTTC

v_gene: TRBV6-2/TRBV6-3
d_gene: .
len: 15
j_gene: TRBJ1-1
abundance: .
CDR3aa: CASSQWTAPPGEAFF
CDR3nt: TGTGCCAGCAGTCAGTGGACCGCCCCACCCGGCGAAGCTTTCTTT

v_gene: TRBV7-2
d_gene: .
len: 16
j_gene: TRBJ2-5
abundance: few
CDR3aa: CASSLGVAGAGETQYF
CDR3nt: TGTGCCAGCAGCTTGGGGGTTGCGGGGGCGGGGGAGACCCAGTACTTC

v_gene: TRBV3-1
d_gene: .
len: 14
j_gene: TRBJ1-1
abundance: .
CDR3aa: CASSRLGQNTEAFF
CDR3nt: TGTGCCAGCAGCCGCCTGGGACAGAACACTGAAGCTTTCTTT

v_gene: TRBV7-2
d_gene: .
len: 19
j_gene: TRBJ1-5
abundance: few
CDR3aa: CASSPSDVDSPYNYQPQHF
CDR3nt: TGTGCCAGCAGCCCCAGTGATGTAGACAGTCCCTATAACTATCAGCCCCAGCATTTT

v_gene: TRBV7-9
d_gene: .
len: 16
j_gene: TRBJ2-1
abundance: .
CDR3aa: CASSHPPLAASNEQFF
CDR3nt: TGTGCCAGCAGCCACCCCCCCCTGGCCGCCTCCAATGAGCAGTTCTTC

v_gene: TRBV5-1
d_gene: TRBD1
len: 16
j_gene: TRBJ1-1
abundance: .
CDR3aa: CASSEDRGLMNTEAFF
CDR3nt: TGCGCCAGCAGCGAGGACAGGGGACTCATGAACACTGAAGCTTTCTTT

v_gene: TRBV7-9
d_gene: .
len: 17
j_gene: TRBJ2-3
abundance: few
CDR3aa: CASSFDEAGWSTDTQYF
CDR3nt: TGTGCCAGCAGCTTTGACGAAGCGGGCTGGAGCACAGATACGCAGTATTTT

v_gene: TRBV20-1
d_gene: .
len: 13
j_gene: TRBJ2-3
abundance: .
CDR3aa: CSVRGVLTDTQYF
CDR3nt: TGCAGTGTCCGAGGAGTACTCACAGATACGCAGTATTTT

v_gene: TRBV12-3/TRBV12-4
d_gene: TRBD2
len: 13
j_gene: TRBJ2-1
abundance: many
CDR3aa: CASRTSGNNEQFF
CDR3nt: TGTGCCAGCAGGACTAGCGGGAACAATGAGCAGTTCTTC

v_gene: TRBV4-2
d_gene: TRBD2
len: 17
j_gene: TRBJ2-7
abundance: few
CDR3aa: CASSQEATSGRFYEQYF
CDR3nt: TGTGCCAGCAGCCAAGAGGCGACTAGCGGGAGGTTCTACGAGCAGTACTTC